This entry is about one TCR beta chain. No antigen is known for it. This sample is part of a study of shared clonotypes between healthy human individuals. General study points: Only blood was sampled, and tissue TCR repertoires likely differ from blood ones.

V shed 3 bases, J shed 6 bases, and the junction held 5 bases outside the gene matches. Looked up from germline, CDR1 is SGHRS and CDR2 is YFSETQ. This CDR3 has 15 residues. Some clones are missing from TCRdb's copy, which holds only in-frame ones; the method was immunoSEQ multiplex PCR. This table holds about 92,000 clones, less than 50% found once. All donors were healthy HIV-negative adults lacking recent acute infections or vaccinations. The sequence was obtained from a woman in her thirties or forties in good health. Some clones in this sample may be carry-over from other donors' samples. The material sequenced was PBMCs. The chain is built from TRBV5-1 and TRBJ1-4; 10 nucleotides match TRBD1. This chain's CDR3 is CASSWSGTGDEKLFF. Written as DNA, the CDR3 is TGCGCCAGCAGCTGGTCCGGGACAGGGGATGAAAAACTGTTTTTT.